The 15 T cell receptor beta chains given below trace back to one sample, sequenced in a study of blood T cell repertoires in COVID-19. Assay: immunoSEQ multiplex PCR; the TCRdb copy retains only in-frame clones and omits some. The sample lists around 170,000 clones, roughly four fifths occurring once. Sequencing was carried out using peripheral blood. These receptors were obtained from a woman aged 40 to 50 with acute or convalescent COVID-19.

The CDR3 DNA is TGTGCCAGCAGTGAAGGGACAGGGGCGTGGAGCAATCAGCCCCAGCATTTT. It encodes CASSEGTGAWSNQPQHF. V gene TRBV6-1 combines with J gene TRBJ1-5, with TRBD1 matching over 9 bases. The CDR3 extends over 17 amino acids. V lost 1 base to trimming and J lost 1 base; unmatched junction nucleotides: 5. Per germline, CDR1 MNHNS and CDR2 SASEGT.

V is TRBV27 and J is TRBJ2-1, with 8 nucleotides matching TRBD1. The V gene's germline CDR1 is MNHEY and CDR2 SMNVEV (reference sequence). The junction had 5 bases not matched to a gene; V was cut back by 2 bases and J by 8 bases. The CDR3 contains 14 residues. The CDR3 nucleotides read TGTGCCAGCAGTTTAAGGTCAGGGGGCGATGAGCAGTTCTTC. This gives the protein CASSLRSGGDEQFF.

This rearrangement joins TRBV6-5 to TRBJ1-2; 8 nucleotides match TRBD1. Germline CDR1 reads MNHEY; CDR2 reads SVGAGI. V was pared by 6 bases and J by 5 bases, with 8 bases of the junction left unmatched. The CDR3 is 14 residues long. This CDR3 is CASRSPGGAYGYTF. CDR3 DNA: TGTGCCAGCAGGTCCCCAGGGGGCGCGTATGGCTACACCTTC.

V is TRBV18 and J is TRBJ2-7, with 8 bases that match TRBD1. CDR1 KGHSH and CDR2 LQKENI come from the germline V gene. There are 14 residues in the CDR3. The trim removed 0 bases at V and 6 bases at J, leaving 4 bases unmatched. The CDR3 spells CASSPPDREAEQYF. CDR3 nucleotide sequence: TGTGCCAGCTCACCACCGGACAGGGAGGCCGAGCAGTACTTC.

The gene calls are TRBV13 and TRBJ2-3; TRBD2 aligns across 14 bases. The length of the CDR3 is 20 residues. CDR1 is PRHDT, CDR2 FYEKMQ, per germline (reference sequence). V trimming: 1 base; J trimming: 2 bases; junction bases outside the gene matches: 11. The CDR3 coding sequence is TGTGCCAGCAGCTTAGCCGAGACTAGCGGGGGGGCGAATATCACAGATACGCAGTATTTT. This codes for CASSLAETSGGANITDTQYF.

CDR3 protein: CASSWDRGDGGYTF. The CDR3 DNA reads TGTGCCAGCAGTTGGGACAGGGGGGACGGTGGCTACACCTTC. The genes are TRBV6-6 and TRBJ1-2; TRBD1 matches at 11 bases. In germline, CDR1 is MNHNY, CDR2 SVGAGI (reference sequence). This CDR3 spans 14 amino acids. V lost 4 bases to trimming and J lost 7 bases; unmatched junction nucleotides: 5.

CDR3 residues: CASSGDRTLYGYTF. CDR3 DNA sequence: TGTGCCAGCTCAGGAGACAGAACCCTCTATGGCTACACCTTC. This chain uses TRBV18 with TRBJ1-2; the D gene is possibly TRBD1 (5 bases). This CDR3 contains 14 residues. Per germline, CDR1 KGHSH and CDR2 LQKENI. V lost 5 bases and J lost 4, with 14 bases in between.

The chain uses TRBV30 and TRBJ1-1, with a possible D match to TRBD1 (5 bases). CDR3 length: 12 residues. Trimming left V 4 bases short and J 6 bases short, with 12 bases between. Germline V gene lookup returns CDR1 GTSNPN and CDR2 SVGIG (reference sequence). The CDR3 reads CAWTEGRPEAFF. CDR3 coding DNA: TGTGCCTGGACGGAGGGGCGACCTGAAGCTTTCTTT.

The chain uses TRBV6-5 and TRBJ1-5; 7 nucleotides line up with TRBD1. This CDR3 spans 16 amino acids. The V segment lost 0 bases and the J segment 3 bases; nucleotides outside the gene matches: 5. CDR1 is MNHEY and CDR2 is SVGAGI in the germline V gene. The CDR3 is CASSYSWDSANQPQHF. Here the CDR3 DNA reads TGTGCCAGCAGTTACTCCTGGGACAGCGCCAATCAGCCCCAGCATTTT.

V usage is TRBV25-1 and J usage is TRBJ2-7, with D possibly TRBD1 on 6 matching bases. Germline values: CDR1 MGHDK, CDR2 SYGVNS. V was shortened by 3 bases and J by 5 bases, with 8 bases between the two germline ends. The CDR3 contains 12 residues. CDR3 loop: CASSEYRDEQYF. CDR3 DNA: TGTGCCAGCAGTGAGTACAGGGACGAGCAGTACTTC.

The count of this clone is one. The CDR3, as DNA: TGTGCCAGCAGTTTAGGCAGGGCAGTGGTTTATAATTCACCCCTCCACTTT. Translated, it gives CASSLGRAVVYNSPLHF. The rearrangement joins TRBV28 to TRBJ1-6; possibly TRBD1 for D (5 bases). Germline CDR1 MDHEN, CDR2 SYDVKM. V lost 2 bases and J 4 bases, leaving 15 bases between the germline ends. The CDR3 extends over 17 amino acids.

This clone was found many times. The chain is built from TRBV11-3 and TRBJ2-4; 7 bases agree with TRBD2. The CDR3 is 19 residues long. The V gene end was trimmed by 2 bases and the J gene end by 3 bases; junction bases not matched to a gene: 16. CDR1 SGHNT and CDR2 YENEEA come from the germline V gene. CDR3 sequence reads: CASSLRMRARSGNKNIQYF. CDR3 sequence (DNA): TGTGCCAGCAGCTTAAGAATGAGGGCTCGGAGCGGGAACAAAAACATTCAGTACTTC.

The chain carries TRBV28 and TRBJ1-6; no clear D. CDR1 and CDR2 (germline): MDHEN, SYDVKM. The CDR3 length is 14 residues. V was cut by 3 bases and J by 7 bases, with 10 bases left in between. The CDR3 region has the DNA TGTGCCAGCAGTTTGTCGGGTTCGAATTCACCCCTCCACTTT. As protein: CASSLSGSNSPLHF.

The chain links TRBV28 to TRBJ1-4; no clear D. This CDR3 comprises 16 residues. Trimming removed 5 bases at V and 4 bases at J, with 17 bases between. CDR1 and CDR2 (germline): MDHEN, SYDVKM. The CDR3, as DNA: TGTGCCAGCAGTACACACGACCGCGGCCTTAATGAAAAACTGTTTTTT. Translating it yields CASSTHDRGLNEKLFF.

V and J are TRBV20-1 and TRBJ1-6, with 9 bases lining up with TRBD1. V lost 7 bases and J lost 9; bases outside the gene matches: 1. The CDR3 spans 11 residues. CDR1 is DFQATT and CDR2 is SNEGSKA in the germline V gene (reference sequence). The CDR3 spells CSGQGGSPLHF. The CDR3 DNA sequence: TGCAGTGGACAGGGGGGTTCACCCCTCCACTTT.